The sequence of this T cell receptor (beta chain) was determined in a study of shared T cell receptors in the human thymus. In regard to this clone: At the DNA level, this CDR3 is encoded by other sequences in the same sample as well.

Sequencing was performed with immunoSEQ multiplex PCR; in TCRdb, only in-frame clones are kept and a portion is missing. The repertoire has 630,000 or so clones, about 87% of them found once; the top ten carry over 0.008%. The same data also contributed to another study, on human thymus T cells.

The sequenced material came from thymocytes. This TCR came from a boy under three years old with a congenital heart defect.

The CDR3 region has the DNA TGTGCCAGCAGTGAATCACAGGGGCCGCATTCACCCCTCCACTTT. Encoded protein: CASSESQGPHSPLHF. The rearrangement joins TRBV25-1 to TRBJ1-6; 7 nucleotides align to TRBD1. After removal of 1 base from V and 8 bases from J, the junction contained 5 bases not matched to a gene. CDR3 length equals 15 residues. Germline-derived CDR1 and CDR2 are MGHDK and SYGVNS.